Listed below are T cell receptor beta chains from one sample, sequenced in a study of naive and memory T cell subsets. Using its own MiXCR run on the UMI-ligation and nested PCR reads, TCRdb lists one record per CDR3 protein. Among some 110,000 distinct CDR3 sequences listed, around 15% were seen once. Sequencing was done on a sample of naive CD8+ T cells from blood. These receptors were collected from a human donor in good health. The CDR3 runs from the conserved cysteine through the conserved F or W. Expanded clones are given a class, and other clones once, few, many or no size at all.

j_call: TRBJ2-3; clone_size: .; v_call: TRBV19; cdr3_aa: CASSGGPSSTDTQYF
j_call: TRBJ1-3; clone_size: .; v_call: TRBV30; cdr3_aa: CAWSVTEGNTIYF
j_call: TRBJ2-1; clone_size: many; v_call: TRBV7-2; cdr3_aa: CASSFSGDNEQFF
j_call: TRBJ2-1; clone_size: many; v_call: TRBV7-9; cdr3_aa: CASSSGLAESNEQFF
j_call: TRBJ2-1; clone_size: once; v_call: TRBV20-1; cdr3_aa: CSARDLNGNYNEQFF
j_call: TRBJ1-1; clone_size: .; v_call: TRBV25-1; cdr3_aa: CASSAGQPNTEAFF
j_call: TRBJ2-7; clone_size: .; v_call: TRBV18; cdr3_aa: CASSPGTFYEQYF
j_call: TRBJ2-1; clone_size: .; v_call: TRBV7-6; cdr3_aa: CASSLVVGLAGDFSYNEQFF
j_call: TRBJ2-5; clone_size: .; v_call: TRBV4-2; cdr3_aa: CASSQAAHQETQYF
j_call: TRBJ2-5; clone_size: many; v_call: TRBV11-2; cdr3_aa: CASSETGLAEETQYF
j_call: TRBJ2-3; clone_size: many; v_call: TRBV14; cdr3_aa: CASSNYRGSTDTQYF
j_call: TRBJ1-3; clone_size: many; v_call: TRBV2; cdr3_aa: CASSEGPNTIYF
j_call: TRBJ1-6; clone_size: .; v_call: TRBV7-9; cdr3_aa: CASSLGLEGILHF
j_call: TRBJ2-1; clone_size: few; v_call: TRBV9; cdr3_aa: CASSAYLLADNEQFF
j_call: TRBJ2-1; clone_size: few; v_call: TRBV12-3/TRBV12-4; cdr3_aa: CASSSGLAGVNEQFF
j_call: TRBJ2-1; clone_size: .; v_call: TRBV9; cdr3_aa: CASSVDEGEQFF
j_call: TRBJ2-1; clone_size: .; v_call: TRBV13; cdr3_aa: CASSLARTGTYNEQFF
j_call: TRBJ1-6; clone_size: .; v_call: TRBV2; cdr3_aa: CASGGGAPLHF
j_call: TRBJ2-5; clone_size: .; v_call: TRBV12-5; cdr3_aa: CASGLLGETQYF
j_call: TRBJ1-6; clone_size: few; v_call: TRBV27; cdr3_aa: CASSSLSRSPLHF
j_call: TRBJ1-6; clone_size: .; v_call: TRBV5-6; cdr3_aa: CASSLFGVNSPLHF
j_call: TRBJ2-5; clone_size: few; v_call: TRBV11-2; cdr3_aa: CASSSWDASSRETQYF
j_call: TRBJ2-2; clone_size: .; v_call: TRBV3-1; cdr3_aa: CASTEKNTGELFF
j_call: TRBJ1-5; clone_size: many; v_call: TRBV21-1; cdr3_aa: CASSNPGRARLANQPQHF
j_call: TRBJ2-7; clone_size: few; v_call: TRBV27; cdr3_aa: CASIGVPTTGGSYEQYF
j_call: TRBJ2-1; clone_size: .; v_call: TRBV7-8; cdr3_aa: CASSNGIYNEQFF
j_call: TRBJ2-2; clone_size: .; v_call: TRBV20-1; cdr3_aa: CSAPRTGAAGELFF
j_call: TRBJ1-6; clone_size: few; v_call: TRBV14; cdr3_aa: CASSQQGGNNSPLHF
j_call: TRBJ2-1; clone_size: .; v_call: TRBV12-3/TRBV12-4; cdr3_aa: CASTFGGSRTDEQFF
j_call: TRBJ1-1; clone_size: few; v_call: TRBV6-6; cdr3_aa: CASSLRMNTEAFF
j_call: TRBJ1-1; clone_size: .; v_call: TRBV27; cdr3_aa: CASSPLLNTEAFF
j_call: TRBJ2-1; clone_size: .; v_call: TRBV5-4; cdr3_aa: CASSFQRFSYNEQFF
j_call: TRBJ2-7; clone_size: .; v_call: TRBV29-1; cdr3_aa: CSVEDRDPSYEQYF
j_call: TRBJ2-5; clone_size: .; v_call: TRBV12-3/TRBV12-4; cdr3_aa: CASSPQGAQETQYF
j_call: TRBJ1-4; clone_size: .; v_call: TRBV3-1; cdr3_aa: CASSQDGGWLEEKLFF
j_call: TRBJ2-3; clone_size: few; v_call: TRBV11-2; cdr3_aa: CASSHGTSGDTQYF
j_call: TRBJ2-6; clone_size: few; v_call: TRBV28; cdr3_aa: CAGQGGKASGANVLTF
j_call: TRBJ1-1; clone_size: few; v_call: TRBV11-3; cdr3_aa: CASSPKADRLNTEAFF
j_call: TRBJ1-5; clone_size: .; v_call: TRBV21-1; cdr3_aa: CASSKTGGGLNQPQHF
j_call: TRBJ2-1; clone_size: .; v_call: TRBV5-6; cdr3_aa: CASSFTSPHNEQFF
j_call: TRBJ1-2; clone_size: few; v_call: TRBV7-9; cdr3_aa: CASSSGRTDYGYTF
j_call: TRBJ2-7; clone_size: few; v_call: TRBV29-1; cdr3_aa: CSVTSGSSYEQYF
j_call: TRBJ2-7; clone_size: .; v_call: TRBV4-3; cdr3_aa: CASSQEGQLTYEQYF
j_call: TRBJ2-1; clone_size: many; v_call: TRBV4-1; cdr3_aa: CASSRGPYNEQFF
j_call: TRBJ2-6; clone_size: .; v_call: TRBV9; cdr3_aa: CASSLTPGTSGGPSSGANVLTF